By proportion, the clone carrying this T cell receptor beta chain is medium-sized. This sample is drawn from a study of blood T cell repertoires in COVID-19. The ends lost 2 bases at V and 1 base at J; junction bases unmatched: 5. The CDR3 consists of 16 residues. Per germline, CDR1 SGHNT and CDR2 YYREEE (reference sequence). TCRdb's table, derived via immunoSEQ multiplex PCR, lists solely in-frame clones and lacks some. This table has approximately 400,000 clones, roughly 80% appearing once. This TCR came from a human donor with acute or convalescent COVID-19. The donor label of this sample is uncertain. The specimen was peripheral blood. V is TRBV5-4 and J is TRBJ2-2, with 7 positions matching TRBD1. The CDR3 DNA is TGTGCCAGCAGCTTTGTGGGGACAGAGAACACCGGGGAGCTGTTTTTT. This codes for CASSFVGTENTGELFF.